This T cell receptor (beta chain) comes out of a study of tumor-infiltrating lymphocytes in primary liver carcinoma. Constant-region priming of around 530 ng total RNA yielded TCR beta cDNA. Investigators got TCR beta libraries out of three nested multiplex PCR rounds, done with slightly modified ARM-PCR. TCRdb reprocessed the multiplex PCR reads via MiXCR and lists one record per CDR3 protein. The sample carries around 79,000 distinct CDR3 sequences, roughly 71% recorded once. Findings and caveats of the study: The overlap of tumor-adjacent and tumor-blood pairs was smaller than that of tumor region pairs.

This clonotype came up once. Antigen specificity is unknown. One junction end does not reproduce the germline sequence, and a read error may be involved. From unsorted bulk tissue weighing roughly 18-30 mg, DNA and RNA were co-extracted. Sample: tumor-adjacent normal liver tissue. The clonotype was recovered from a man aged 35-49 years with primary liver carcinoma and hepatitis B virus infection.

The CDR3 loop is CDCTINREGTDTQYF. Written as DNA, the CDR3 is TGTGACTGCACGATCAACCGGGAAGGCACAGATACGCAATATTTT. This rearrangement joins TRBV6-5 to TRBJ2-3, with D possibly matching TRBD2 (5 bases). This CDR3 region has 15 residues. Germline V gene sequence: CDR1 MNHEY, CDR2 SVGAGI.